This T cell receptor beta chain appears in the sequencing data of a study of blood T cell repertoires in COVID-19. About the research overall: T cells, B-cell-depleted T cells, or PBMCs supplied cDNA or gDNA.

CDR3 length equals 14 residues. V was clipped by 1 base and J by 12 bases, with 13 bases between them. The germline gives CDR1 MNHNS, CDR2 SASEGT. Authors' methods: Amplification with reference gene primers provided the estimates of nucleated cell counts. Sequencing was performed with immunoSEQ multiplex PCR; in TCRdb, only in-frame clones are kept and a portion is missing. V and J calls and clone size are as listed in that table; D and trimming were resolved from the DNA. The sample lists 320,000 or so clones; approximately 88% were seen once. Participants, about 18 to 90 years old, spanned fewer than 30 US areas. Donors in Cohort 3 counted as recovered after two negative PCRs, clearance, or symptom resolution.

The J gene is TRBJ1-6, the V gene TRBV6-1; maybe TRBD1 (5 bases). The origin of this receptor is a man between 25 and 39 years old who had recovered from COVID-19. The sequencing sample was made of PBMCs or T cells enriched from blood (not recorded which). DNA of the CDR3: TGTGCCAGCAGTGAAGGACAGAAAACACTACCCCTCCACTTT. It is translated as CASSEGQKTLPLHF.